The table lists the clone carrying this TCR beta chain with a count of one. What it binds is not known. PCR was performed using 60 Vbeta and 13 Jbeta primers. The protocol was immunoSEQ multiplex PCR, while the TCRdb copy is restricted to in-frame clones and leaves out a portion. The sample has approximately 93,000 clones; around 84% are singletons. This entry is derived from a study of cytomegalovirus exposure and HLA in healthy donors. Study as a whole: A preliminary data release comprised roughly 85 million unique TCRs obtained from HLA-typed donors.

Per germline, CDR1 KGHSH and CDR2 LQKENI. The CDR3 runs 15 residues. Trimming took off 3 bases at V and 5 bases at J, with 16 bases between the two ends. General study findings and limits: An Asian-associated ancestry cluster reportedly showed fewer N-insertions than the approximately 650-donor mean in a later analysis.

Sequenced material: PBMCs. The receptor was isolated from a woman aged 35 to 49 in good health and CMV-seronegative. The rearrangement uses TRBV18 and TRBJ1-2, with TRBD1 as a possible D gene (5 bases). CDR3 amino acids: CASSPQTGNSYGYTF. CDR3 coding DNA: TGTGCCAGCTCACCTCAAACAGGAAATTCGTATGGCTACACCTTC.